This entry is about one TCR beta chain. This record comes from a study of Ad26.COV2.S vaccination and SARS-CoV-2 variants. Generated by immunoSEQ multiplex PCR, the TCRdb table keeps only in-frame clones and is missing some. This sample carries about 500,000 clones, about 89% of them seen once, and the ten largest clones take approximately 1.7%. Treatment here: about 20 received Ad26.COV2.S at low or high dose, single or two shots; a few received placebo; per-sample allocation not given. Samples came from day 63 after the first vaccine or placebo injection. Germline lookup yields CDR1 LGHNA and CDR2 YSLEER. This CDR3 contains 15 residues. V lost 1 base to trimming and J lost 7 bases, with 13 bases between them.

The input for sequencing was peripheral blood, taken in a trial of Ad26.COV2.S vaccine versus placebo. This chain uses TRBV4-3 with TRBJ1-4, with D possibly TRBD1 on 6 matching bases. This sequence was found in a person aged 18 to 59 who received the Ad26.COV2.S COVID-19 vaccine or a placebo. The CDR3 protein is CASSQVFRGVEKLFF. Here the CDR3 DNA reads TGCGCCAGCAGCCAAGTGTTCAGGGGAGTTGAAAAACTGTTTTTT.